This T cell receptor beta chain was recorded in a study of preoperative IRX-2 immunotherapy in early breast cancer. Regarding treatment: preoperative locoregional IRX-2 cytokine immunotherapy. This phase Ib study tested locoregional IRX-2 cytokine immunotherapy given before surgery. Trimming pared 5 bases from V and 5 bases from J, leaving 18 bases between. The CDR3 sequence is 15 residues long. The germline V gene encodes CDR1 LNHDA and CDR2 SQIVND (reference sequence). This clone was recorded once. TCRdb keeps only in-frame clones here, not all; method: immunoSEQ multiplex PCR. Seen here are some 42,000 clones, about four fifths observed once, and the top ten hold about 1.5%.

This TCR was sampled from a human donor with breast cancer. The sample in question was lymph node tissue, obtained after IRX-2 immunotherapy. The gene calls are TRBV19 and TRBJ2-5; D tentatively reads TRBD1 or TRBD2 (5 bases each). The chain's CDR3 is CASSEGQTPGETQYF. Written as DNA, the CDR3 is TGTGCCAGTAGTGAGGGGCAGACCCCAGGGGAGACCCAGTACTTC. Full variable domain (rest looked up from reference TRBV19 and TRBJ2-5): DGGITQSPKYLFRKEGQNVTLSCEQNLNHDAMYWYRQDPGQGLRLIYYSQIVNDFQKGDIAEGYSVSREKKESFPLTVTSAQKNPTAFYLCASSEGQTPGETQYFGPGTRLLVL.